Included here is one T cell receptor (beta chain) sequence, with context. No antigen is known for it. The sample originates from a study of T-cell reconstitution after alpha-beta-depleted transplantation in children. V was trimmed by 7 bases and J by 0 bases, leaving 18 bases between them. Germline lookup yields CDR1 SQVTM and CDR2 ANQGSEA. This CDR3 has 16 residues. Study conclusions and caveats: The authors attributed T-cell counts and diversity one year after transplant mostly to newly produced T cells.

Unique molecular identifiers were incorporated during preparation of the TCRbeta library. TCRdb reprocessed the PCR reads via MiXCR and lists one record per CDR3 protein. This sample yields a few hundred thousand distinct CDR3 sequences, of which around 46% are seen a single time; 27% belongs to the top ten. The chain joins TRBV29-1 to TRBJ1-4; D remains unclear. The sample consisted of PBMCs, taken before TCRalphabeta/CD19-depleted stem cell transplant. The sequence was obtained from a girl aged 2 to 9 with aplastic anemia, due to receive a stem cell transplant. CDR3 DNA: TGCAGCGCCCTCCACCGTTCCCTAGCAACTAATGAAAAACTGTTTTTT. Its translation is CSALHRSLATNEKLFF.